The source of this TCR beta chain is a study of CD8+ T cells in alopecia areata (dated 2018 in TCRdb). Regarding the study in general: The treated patients took part in an open-label pilot trial in which moderate-to-severe alopecia areata was treated with oral tofacitinib at 5 to 10 mg twice daily. Tofacitinib was given for 6 to 18 months, followed by 6 months of follow-up off drug to assess delayed response and recurrence. High-throughput TCRbeta sequencing was used to examine T cell clonal expansion in alopecia areata in both the C3H/HeJ mouse model and human patients. Scalp tissue and sorted CD4+ and CD8+ peripheral blood T cells from patchy and totalis/universalis alopecia areata patients and from healthy controls were covered by human TCRbeta sequencing. Patients on tofacitinib were biopsied at baseline and after 4 and 24 weeks of treatment, and several of the patients also had a later scalp biopsy. Clonality in the scalp was compared among normal scalp (n=4), patchy alopecia areata scalp (n=8), and alopecia totalis/universalis scalp (n=8). RNA was extracted with the PAXgene miRNA kit for fixed scalp, the miRNeasy kit for PBMCs, and the RNeasy kit for mouse skin. Amplification of TCRbeta CDR3 regions was done by immunoSEQ multiplex PCR using 35 Vbeta forward primers and 13 Jbeta reverse primers. The research as a whole found: Compared with normal scalp, lesional scalp, particularly in alopecia totalis/universalis, had higher clonality and more expanded CD8+ clones, which suggests antigenic drive. Unlike mouse skin, where gammadelta T cells dominate, normal human skin contains resident alphabeta T cells that get sequenced too, which complicates analysis of the scalp TCR repertoire. Shared TCR sequences between patients were less evident than in mice, which may be partly attributable to HLA diversity in the patient population.

At the junction V is shortened by 6 bases and J by 2 bases; bases outside the gene matches: 10. Taken from the germline V gene, the CDR1 and CDR2 loops are SQVTM and ANQGSEA. The CDR3 covers 15 residues, taking in both the cysteine and the phenylalanine. Of the read, only the CDR3 DNA is kept; its 45 bases are in frame from base 1. The time point label, read with the paper, signifies: baseline before oral tofacitinib. Peripheral blood and lesional scalp punch biopsies were obtained from patients with alopecia areata. PBMCs were isolated by density centrifugation and stained for CD3, CD4 and CD8, and CD4+ and CD8+ T cells were sorted on a FACSAria. The library was built by means of the immunoSEQ multiplex PCR assay. RNA was extracted from all samples and reverse transcribed into cDNA as template for TCR sequencing. First-strand cDNA was synthesized with SuperScript III using a 2:1 mix of oligo-dT and random hexamers. A synthetic immune receptor repertoire was used to assess amplification bias, and residual bias was removed computationally. The source study handled its data this way. Raw reads were preprocessed for error removal, and CDR3 was defined according to IMGT conventions as running from the conserved cysteine to phenylalanine. Clonality was computed by normalizing Shannon entropy by log2 of the number of productive unique TCRs and subtracting the result from 1. Scalp TCRbeta sequences were cross-referenced with sorted blood CD4 and CD8 repertoires so that the CD4 or CD8 identity of scalp clones could be inferred. Imported from immuneACCESS, the table was reduced by TCRdb to in-frame sequences with V and J called. These copies leave out some clones; in studies compared against another copy, an unresolved V gene accounts for under half, and the cause of the remainder is not known. The DNA was the basis for D and trimming; V, J and clone size are from that table. Within this sample are 110,000 to 150,000 clones, with around 58% of them counted one time only. The ten largest clonotypes hold under 7.5% of the sample.

In this sample, this clone turned up a few times. What antigen it recognizes has not been identified. No base-level quality is on record; no much larger clone is a single base apart. The sequenced sample was CD4+ T cells sorted from blood, obtained at week 0. The rearranged chain carries TRBV29-1 and TRBJ1-2, with TRBD1 identical over 9 junction bases. The sequence came from a human donor with alopecia areata. The sequenced DNA is TGCAGCGTCCCCGGGACAGGGAATGTCAACTATGGCTACACCTTC. It translates as CSVPGTGNVNYGYTF.